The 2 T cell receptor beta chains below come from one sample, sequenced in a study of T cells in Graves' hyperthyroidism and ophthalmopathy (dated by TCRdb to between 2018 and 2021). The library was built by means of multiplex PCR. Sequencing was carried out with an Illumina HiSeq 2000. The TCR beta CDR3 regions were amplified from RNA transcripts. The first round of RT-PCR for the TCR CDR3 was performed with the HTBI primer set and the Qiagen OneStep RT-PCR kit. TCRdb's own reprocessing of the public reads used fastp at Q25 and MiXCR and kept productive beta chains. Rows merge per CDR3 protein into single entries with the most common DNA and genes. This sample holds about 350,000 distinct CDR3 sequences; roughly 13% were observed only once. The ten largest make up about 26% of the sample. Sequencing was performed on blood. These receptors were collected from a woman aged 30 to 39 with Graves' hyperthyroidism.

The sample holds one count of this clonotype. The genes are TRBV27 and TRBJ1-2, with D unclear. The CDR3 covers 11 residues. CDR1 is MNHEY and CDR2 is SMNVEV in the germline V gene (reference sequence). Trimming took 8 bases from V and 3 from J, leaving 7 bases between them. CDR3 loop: CASASDYGYTF. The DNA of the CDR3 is TGTGCCAGCGCTTCGGACTATGGCTACACCTTC.

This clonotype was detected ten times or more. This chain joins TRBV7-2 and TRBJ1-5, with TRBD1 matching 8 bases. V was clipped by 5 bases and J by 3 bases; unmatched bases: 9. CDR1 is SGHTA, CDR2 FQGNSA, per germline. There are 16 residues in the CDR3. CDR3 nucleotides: TGTGCCAGCAGCGGAGGACAGGGAGATAACAATCAGCCCCAGCATTTT. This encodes CASSGGQGDNNQPQHF.